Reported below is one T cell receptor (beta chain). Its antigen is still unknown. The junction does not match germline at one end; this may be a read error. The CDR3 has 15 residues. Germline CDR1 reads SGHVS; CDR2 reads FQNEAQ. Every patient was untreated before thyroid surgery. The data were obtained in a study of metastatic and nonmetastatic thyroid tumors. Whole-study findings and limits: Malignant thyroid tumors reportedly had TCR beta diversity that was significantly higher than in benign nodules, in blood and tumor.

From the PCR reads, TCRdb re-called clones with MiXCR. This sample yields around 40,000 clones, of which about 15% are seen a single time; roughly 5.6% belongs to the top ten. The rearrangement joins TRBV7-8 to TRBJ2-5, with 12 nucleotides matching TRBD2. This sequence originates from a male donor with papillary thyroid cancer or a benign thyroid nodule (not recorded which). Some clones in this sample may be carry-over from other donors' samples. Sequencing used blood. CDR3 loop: CASSFGTSGRQTHYF. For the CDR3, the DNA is TGTGCCAGCAGCTTCGGGACTAGCGGGCGGCAGACCCATTACTTC.